This T cell receptor beta chain was captured by sequencing in a study of metastatic and nonmetastatic thyroid tumors. Study-level points and caveats: Significantly higher TCR beta diversity was reportedly seen in malignant thyroid tumors than benign nodules, in blood and tumor.

Not a single patient had been given any form of treatment at any point before undergoing thyroid surgery. This clone was detected many times. Its cognate antigen is unknown. As handled by the study authors: Across clinicopathological groups, CDR3 differences served as the basis for building a distant-metastasis classifier for papillary thyroid cancer. TCRdb re-processed the PCR reads through MiXCR. The V and J calls reflect TCRdb's pipeline rather than the authors' work. Of some 25,000 clones listed, roughly a fifth are singletons. Trimming removed 6 bases from V and 4 bases from J; junction bases left unmatched: 3. CDR1 is WSHSY, CDR2 SAAADI, per germline. This CDR3 is built from 13 residues.

V usage is TRBV10-2 and J usage is TRBJ1-5; 7 nucleotides agree with TRBD1. The source of this sequence is a female donor with papillary thyroid cancer or a benign thyroid nodule (not recorded which). Some clones in this sample may be carry-over from other donors' samples. Sequencing was carried out using blood. The CDR3 protein is CASSQTGNQPQHF. For the CDR3, the DNA is TGCGCCAGCAGCCAGACAGGGAATCAGCCCCAGCATTTT.